A selection of T cell receptor beta chains follows, all from one sample in a study of cytomegalovirus exposure and HLA in healthy donors. TCRdb's table, derived via immunoSEQ multiplex PCR, lists solely in-frame clones and lacks some. The sample includes 150,000 or so clones, roughly 73% seen only once; the top ten take under 1.5%. The material sequenced was PBMCs. These receptors were obtained from a woman aged 25 to 45 in good health and CMV-seronegative. Both conserved end residues are part of each CDR3. D genes are given only for firm matches. Rows may omit the clone size; those that give it use once, few, many or a size class.

clone_size | j_call | v_call | d_call | cdr3_aa | cdr3_nt
. | TRBJ1-6 | TRBV5-1 | . | CASSPTGTTNSPLHF | TGCGCCAGCAGCCCGACCGGGACAACTAATTCACCCCTCCACTTT
few | TRBJ2-1 | TRBV5-6 | TRBD2 | CASSASGRGIYNEQFF | TGTGCCAGCAGCGCAAGTGGGCGGGGGATCTACAATGAGCAGTTCTTC
. | TRBJ1-4 | TRBV11-2 | TRBD1 | CASSQQGGNEKLFF | TGTGCCAGCAGCCAACAGGGGGGGAATGAAAAACTGTTTTTT
. | TRBJ1-2 | TRBV11-3 | . | CASSLVKGPGYYGYTF | TGTGCCAGCAGCTTGGTAAAGGGTCCGGGGTACTATGGCTACACCTTC
. | TRBJ1-1 | TRBV5-1 | . | CASSLGETHTEAFF | TGCGCCAGCAGCTTGGGAGAAACTCACACTGAAGCTTTCTTT
. | TRBJ2-7 | TRBV5-1 | . | CASSPPDRIYEQYF | TGCGCCAGCAGCCCCCCCGACAGGATTTACGAGCAGTACTTC
. | TRBJ2-7 | TRBV27 | TRBD2 | CASSPRWGGSYEQYF | TGTGCCAGCAGTCCCCGGTGGGGGGGCTCCTACGAGCAGTACTTC
few | TRBJ2-5 | TRBV7-2 | . | CASSRGPAPETQYF | TGTGCCAGCAGCCGCGGTCCTGCGCCAGAGACCCAGTACTTC
. | TRBJ1-1 | TRBV15 | . | CATSREQGYTEAFF | TGTGCCACCAGCAGAGAACAGGGATACACTGAAGCTTTCTTT
. | TRBJ2-1 | TRBV5-1 | . | CASTTDSYNEQFF | TGCGCCAGCACTACAGACTCCTACAATGAGCAGTTCTTC
few | TRBJ2-5 | TRBV25-1 | . | CASIPRGGGETQYF | TGTGCCAGCATCCCCCGAGGGGGGGGAGAGACCCAGTACTTC
. | TRBJ2-7 | TRBV28 | TRBD1 | CATQVTGGRVGQYF | TGTGCCACCCAAGTGACAGGGGGCCGGGTGGGGCAGTACTTC
. | TRBJ2-3 | TRBV7-3 | . | CASSYGLTDTQYF | TGTGCCAGCAGCTACGGACTAACAGATACGCAGTATTTT
. | TRBJ1-5 | TRBV10-3 | . | CAISEPNQPQHF | TGTGCCATCAGTGAGCCGAATCAGCCCCAGCATTTT
. | TRBJ1-6 | TRBV5-1 | TRBD1 | CASSLGSDRANSPLHF | TGCGCCAGCAGCTTGGGATCGGACAGGGCAAATTCACCCCTCCACTTT
. | TRBJ1-3 | TRBV18 | . | CASSPPWREAIYF | TGTGCCAGCTCACCGCCCTGGCGGGAGGCCATATATTTT
. | TRBJ1-5 | TRBV28 | . | CAIGQPNQPQHF | TGTGCCATCGGACAACCCAATCAGCCCCAGCATTTT
. | TRBJ2-1 | TRBV29-1 | . | CSVTYLALYNEQFF | TGCAGCGTTACCTACTTAGCCCTTTACAATGAGCAGTTCTTC
. | TRBJ1-6 | TRBV4-2 | . | CASSQRTATESSYNSPLHF | TGTGCCAGCAGCCAACGAACTGCGACAGAGAGCTCCTATAATTCACCCCTCCACTTT
few | TRBJ2-5 | TRBV7-7 | TRBD2 | CASSPGTSRETQYF | TGTGCTAGCAGTCCCGGGACTAGCAGAGAGACCCAGTACTTC
. | TRBJ1-2 | TRBV15 | TRBD1 | CATSRDLGQVPYGYTF | TGTGCCACCAGCAGAGATTTGGGACAGGTGCCTTATGGCTACACCTTC
. | TRBJ1-6 | TRBV30 | . | CAWSGDRDNSPLHF | TGTGCCTGGTCGGGGGATCGGGATAATTCACCCCTCCACTTT
many | TRBJ1-4 | TRBV11-2 | . | CASSPQGANEKLFF | TGTGCCAGCAGCCCCCAGGGTGCTAATGAAAAACTGTTTTTT
. | TRBJ1-1 | TRBV5-1 | . | CASRQNTEAFF | TGCGCCAGCAGACAGAACACTGAAGCTTTCTTT
. | TRBJ2-2 | TRBV19 | . | CASSIGGPGSGELFF | TGTGCCAGTAGTATTGGTGGACCAGGGTCCGGGGAGCTGTTTTTT
few | TRBJ1-5 | TRBV6-6 | TRBD1 | CASSNRGGNQPQHF | TGTGCCAGCAGTAACAGGGGTGGCAATCAGCCCCAGCATTTT
once | TRBJ2-7 | TRBV6-6 | TRBD2 | CASSYTGTSRYEQYF | TGTGCCAGCAGTTACACCGGGACTAGTAGGTACGAGCAGTACTTC
. | TRBJ1-1 | TRBV18 | TRBD1 | CASSPPGTALNTEAFF | TGTGCCAGCTCACCCCCCGGGACAGCCTTGAACACTGAAGCTTTCTTT
. | TRBJ1-5 | TRBV19 | TRBD1 | CASSIGRQGGQPQHF | TGTGCCAGTAGTATAGGGCGACAGGGGGGGCAGCCCCAGCATTTT
. | TRBJ2-7 | TRBV13 | . | CASSLPNTYEQYF | TGTGCCAGCAGCTTACCCAACACCTACGAGCAGTACTTC
. | TRBJ1-6 | TRBV5-1 | . | CASSLVQENSPLHF | TGCGCCAGCAGCTTGGTCCAAGAGAATTCACCCCTCCACTTT
once | TRBJ1-2 | TRBV19 | . | CASSDLQTEWYYGYTF | TGTGCCAGTAGCGACCTACAGACGGAATGGTACTATGGCTACACCTTC
. | TRBJ1-2 | TRBV5-5 | . | CASSLNSGGSGGYTF | TGTGCCAGCAGCTTAAATTCGGGGGGATCGGGCGGCTACACCTTC
. | TRBJ1-4 | TRBV29-1 | . | CSVVSTNEKLFF | TGCAGCGTTGTCTCAACTAATGAAAAACTGTTTTTT
few | TRBJ1-6 | TRBV6-5 | TRBD1 | CASRPPTGGGSPLHF | TGTGCCAGCAGACCTCCGACAGGGGGTGGTTCACCCCTCCACTTT
. | TRBJ1-4 | TRBV25-1 | . | CASRTGQTTNEKLFF | TGTGCCAGCAGAACCGGACAGACAACTAATGAAAAACTGTTTTTT
. | TRBJ1-6 | TRBV6-6 | TRBD1 | CASSPQGAGNSPLHF | TGTGCCAGCAGCCCACAGGGGGCGGGCAATTCACCCCTCCACTTT
. | TRBJ2-1 | TRBV6-1 | TRBD2 | CASSDSGGDNEQFF | TGTGCCAGCAGCGACTCGGGGGGGGACAATGAGCAGTTCTTC
. | TRBJ1-4 | TRBV30 | TRBD1 | CAWMLTGVEKLFF | TGTGCCTGGATGTTGACAGGGGTAGAAAAACTGTTTTTT
. | TRBJ1-6 | TRBV2 | . | CASSARQQNDSPLHF | TGTGCCAGCAGTGCCCGACAGCAGAATGATTCACCCCTCCACTTT
. | TRBJ1-6 | TRBV30 | . | CAWSGRDTHNSPLHF | TGTGCCTGGAGTGGCCGGGACACCCATAATTCACCCCTCCACTTT
. | TRBJ1-5 | TRBV6-6 | TRBD1 | CASSIDRVGGQPQHF | TGTGCCAGCAGTATTGACAGGGTAGGCGGTCAGCCCCAGCATTTT
. | TRBJ2-7 | TRBV2 | . | CASSWAYYEQYF | TGTGCCAGCAGTTGGGCCTACTACGAGCAGTACTTC
. | TRBJ1-2 | TRBV13 | TRBD1 | CASSLGTGGYGYTF | TGTGCCAGCAGCTTAGGGACAGGGGGTTATGGCTACACCTTC
. | TRBJ2-1 | TRBV5-1 | . | CASRAVQGYNEQFF | TGCGCCAGCAGGGCAGTTCAGGGTTACAATGAGCAGTTCTTC
. | TRBJ1-2 | TRBV30 | . | CAWSQDSNYGYTF | TGTGCCTGGAGTCAGGACAGTAACTATGGCTACACCTTC
. | TRBJ2-2 | TRBV5-1 | . | CASSTRGNGELFF | TGCGCCAGCAGCACCCGGGGGAACGGGGAGCTGTTTTTT
. | TRBJ2-2 | TRBV9 | TRBD2 | CASSVERGGRTGELFF | TGTGCCAGCAGCGTAGAGCGGGGGGGACGGACCGGGGAGCTGTTTTTT
. | TRBJ1-6 | TRBV15 | . | CATSRVRGGGRPLHF | TGTGCCACCAGCAGAGTTCGAGGGGGGGGGCGACCCCTCCACTTT
once | TRBJ1-1 | TRBV19 | TRBD1 | CASRGQGAGRDTEAFF | TGTGCCAGTAGGGGACAGGGGGCTGGACGGGACACTGAAGCTTTCTTT
. | TRBJ1-3 | TRBV4-1 | TRBD1 | CASSQEGTVRGNTIYF | TGCGCCAGCAGCCAAGAAGGGACAGTACGCGGAAACACCATATATTTT
. | TRBJ1-2 | TRBV5-1 | . | CASSLKLGDSYGYTF | TGCGCCAGCAGCTTGAAGCTTGGAGACAGCTATGGCTACACCTTC
. | TRBJ1-2 | TRBV30 | . | CAWSVLGGDYGYTF | TGTGCCTGGAGTGTACTGGGGGGAGACTATGGCTACACCTTC
. | TRBJ1-1 | TRBV19 | . | CASSMAGYFAMNTEAFF | TGTGCCAGTAGTATGGCAGGGTACTTCGCCATGAACACTGAAGCTTTCTTT
. | TRBJ2-3 | TRBV6-5 | TRBD1 | CASSSGTGKDTQYF | TGTGCCAGCAGTTCCGGGACAGGGAAGGATACGCAGTATTTT